The 8 T cell receptor beta chains below all came from one sample that was sequenced in a study of STAT5B mutations in CD4+ large granular lymphocyte leukemia. Profiling relied on immunoSEQ multiplex PCR, and the TCRdb table lists in-frame clones only, not all of them. The table has about 36,000 clones, about four fifths seen once. What was sequenced was CD4+ T cells from blood buffy coats. All receptors derive from a human donor in good health.

V usage is TRBV6-5 and J usage is TRBJ1-2, with D possibly matching TRBD1 (5 bases). Between the trimmed V and J ends, which lost 6 bases and 8 bases, there was a span of 22 bases. The germline gives CDR1 MNHEY, CDR2 SVGAGI. This CDR3 is 15 amino acids long. The CDR3 DNA reads TGTGCCAGCAGCAAGTCCGGGCAGGGTATAGGAGGCTACACCTTC. This translates into CASSKSGQGIGGYTF.

This clone came up once. This sequence joins TRBV6-4 and TRBJ2-1; D gene ambiguous. From germline, CDR1 is MRHNA and CDR2 SNTAGT. The CDR3 runs 15 residues. Trimming shortened V by 6 bases and J by 3 bases, and 15 bases separated the two germline ends. CDR3 residues: CASSEQASVYNEQFF. As DNA, the CDR3 is TGTGCCAGCAGCGAGCAGGCTTCGGTCTACAATGAGCAGTTCTTC.

The V and J genes are TRBV11-1 and TRBJ2-1, with 7 bases lining up with TRBD1. The CDR3 covers 16 residues. Germline trimming cut 0 bases from V and 4 bases from J; bases unmatched to any gene: 6. CDR1 and CDR2 (germline): SGHAT, FQDESV (reference sequence). The CDR3 DNA reads TGTGCCAGCAGCTTAGCGGAGGACAGGACTTACAATGAGCAGTTCTTC. It specifies CASSLAEDRTYNEQFF.

This clone was counted a few times. The genes are TRBV11-2 and TRBJ2-2; D is ambiguous. The CDR3 spans 14 residues. The germline CDR1 and CDR2 sequences are SGHAT and FQNNGV. The V end lost 5 bases, the J end lost 3 bases, and 10 bases lay between the germline ends. The CDR3 loop reads CASSPGPDTGELFF. The CDR3 nucleotides are TGTGCCAGCAGCCCTGGACCAGACACCGGGGAGCTGTTTTTT.

The chain carries TRBV7-2 and TRBJ2-3, with 8 bases aligning to TRBD2. The V gene's germline CDR1 is SGHTA and CDR2 FQGNSA. This CDR3 contains 17 residues. The V gene end was trimmed by 4 bases and the J gene end by 3 bases; junction bases not matched to a gene: 12. CDR3 sequence (DNA): TGTGCCAGCAGCTGGGTGGGGCCGGGACTAGGTACAGATACGCAGTATTTT. Protein sequence: CASSWVGPGLGTDTQYF.

The V gene is TRBV6-5, the J gene TRBJ2-5; TRBD1 matches 8 bases. The CDR3 has 13 residues. CDR1 is MNHEY and CDR2 is SVGAGI in the germline V gene. V lost 6 bases to trimming and J lost 11 bases; unmatched junction nucleotides: 11. CDR3 in amino acids: CASRRTGRKEQYF. CDR3 DNA sequence: TGTGCCAGCAGGAGGACAGGGCGGAAGGAGCAGTACTTC.

This clone was seen more than once but under ten times. It is unclear where the CDR3 begins or ends on the DNA, so no DNA is shown, and the CDR3 is as TCRdb lists it. This rearrangement joins TRBV6-6 to TRBJ1-1. The CDR3 is 13 amino acids long, termini counted. The V gene's germline CDR1 is MNHNY and CDR2 SVGAGI (reference sequence). The CDR3 protein is CASSSSVNTEAFF.

Only a few counts were recorded for this clone. The chain links TRBV11-3 to TRBJ1-1; TRBD1 aligns across 9 bases. Germline CDR1 is SGHNT and CDR2 is YENEEA. CDR3 length: 15 amino acids. Trimming took 0 bases from V and 5 from J; bases not matched to a gene: 4. The CDR3 region has the DNA TGTGCCAGCAGCTTAGATTCGACAGGGGGGACTGAAGCTTTCTTT. Amino acids: CASSLDSTGGTEAFF.